The next 16 T cell receptor beta chains were all read from a single sample in a study of CD8+ T cells in alopecia areata. As the sequencing template, cDNA was produced by extracting RNA and reverse transcribing it. Here immunoSEQ multiplex PCR was the method, and the copy in TCRdb shows in-frame clones only, minus some. Counted here are 150,000 to 200,000 clones, approximately 56% occurring once; the ten biggest clones make up approximately 3.5%. As for treatment: oral pan-JAK inhibitor, 5-10 mg twice daily. The source was CD4+ T cells sorted from blood, collected at week 4, from a patient treated with tofacitinib. Receptors were obtained from a human donor with alopecia areata.

The chain combines TRBV2 with TRBJ2-7; a possible D gene is TRBD1 (6 bases). The germline V gene has CDR1 SNHLY and CDR2 FYNNEI. The ends were cut back, 4 bases at V and 5 bases at J, with 12 bases in the middle. The CDR3 length is 13 residues. DNA of the CDR3: TGTGCCAGCAGTGTGGGGGCAGGCGACGAGCAGTACTTC. Translation: CASSVGAGDEQYF.

Here the CDR3 DNA reads TGTGCCAGCAGCTTGACGGGAACAGATACGCAGTATTTT. Translating gives CASSLTGTDTQYF. This chain connects TRBV5-4 to TRBJ2-3, with D maybe TRBD2 (5 bases). The V end lost 1 base, the J end lost 3 bases, and 6 bases lay between the germline ends. The CDR3 spans 13 residues. Germline V CDR1 and CDR2: SGHNT, YYREEE (reference sequence).

This clone was seen more than once but under ten times. The rearrangement joins TRBV29-1 to TRBJ2-2; D is tentatively TRBD1 or TRBD2 (5 bases each). This CDR3 contains 14 residues. In germline, CDR1 is SQVTM, CDR2 ANQGSEA. V was cut by 3 bases and J by 4 bases, with 12 bases left in between. CDR3 nucleotide sequence: TGCAGCGTTGATCGGGGACGTAGCACCGGGGAGCTGTTTTTT. Its translation: CSVDRGRSTGELFF.

The J gene is TRBJ1-6, the V gene TRBV10-3, with D possibly matching TRBD1 (5 bases). Per the germline V gene, CDR1 is ENHRY and CDR2 is SYGVKD. V dropped 6 bases and J dropped 7 bases, with 16 bases sitting between them. CDR3 length: 15 residues. The CDR3 is CAISSPGPDNSPLHF. DNA for the CDR3: TGTGCCATCAGCAGTCCGGGACCCGACAATTCACCCCTCCACTTT.

The chain uses TRBV28 and TRBJ2-3; D is uncertain. Trimming took off 6 bases at V and 0 bases at J, with 13 bases between the two ends. CDR1 is MDHEN and CDR2 is SYDVKM in the germline V gene. The CDR3 spans 15 residues. As DNA, the CDR3 is TGTGCCAGCAGCCCATCCCTACAGAGCACAGATACGCAGTATTTT. As protein: CASSPSLQSTDTQYF. Supplemented by reference TRBV28 and TRBJ2-3, the full variable domain reads DVKVTQSSRYLVKRTGEKVFLECVQDMDHENMFWYRQDPGLGLRLIYFSYDVKMKEKGDIPEGYSVSREKKERFSLILESASTNQTSMYLCASSPSLQSTDTQYFGPGTRLTVL.

The rearrangement joins TRBV18 to TRBJ1-3; TRBD1 is a possible D gene (6 bases). The CDR3 is 15 amino acids. Germline values: CDR1 KGHSH, CDR2 LQKENI. V lost 6 bases to trimming and J lost 0 bases, with 12 bases between them. CDR3 sequence: CASSPDRNSGNTIYF. The CDR3 nucleotides are TGTGCCAGCTCCCCGGACAGAAACTCTGGAAACACCATATATTTT.

This clone occurred a few times. The chain has TRBV27 and TRBJ1-6; no reliable D call. Deletions cut 3 bases from V and 6 bases from J, with 15 bases between. This CDR3 is 16 amino acids long. The germline gives CDR1 MNHEY, CDR2 SMNVEV (reference sequence). The CDR3 spells CASSLEDARGNSPLHF. CDR3 sequence (DNA): TGTGCCAGCAGTTTGGAGGACGCACGGGGTAATTCACCCCTCCACTTT.

This chain joins TRBV5-1 and TRBJ2-7, with a possible D match to TRBD1 (6 bases). V was cut by 3 bases and J by 5 bases, with 15 bases left in between. The CDR3 contains 14 residues. Looked up from germline, CDR1 is SGHRS and CDR2 is YFSETQ. The CDR3 DNA is TGCGCCAGCAGCTCTCTTGGGACAACCGACGAGCAGTACTTC. It codes for CASSSLGTTDEQYF. Full variable domain (rest looked up from reference TRBV5-1 and TRBJ2-7): KAGVTQTPRYLIKTRGQQVTLSCSPISGHRSVSWYQQTPGQGLQFLFEYFSETQRNKGNFPGRFSGRQFSNSRSEMNVSTLELGDSALYLCASSSLGTTDEQYFGPGTRLTVT.

Only a few counts were recorded for this clone. This sequence joins TRBV10-3 and TRBJ2-3; possibly TRBD1 or TRBD2 for D (5 bases each). V lost 6 bases, J lost 6 bases, and 10 bases lay in between. Germline V gene data show CDR1 as ENHRY and CDR2 as SYGVKD. There are 12 residues in the CDR3. The CDR3 coding sequence is TGTGCCATCAGCGGGGCAGTGGATACGCAGTATTTT. Protein sequence: CAISGAVDTQYF.

This clone was recorded once. The chain joins TRBV27 to TRBJ2-3; D may be TRBD2 (5 bases). This CDR3 is 14 amino acids long. Per the germline V gene, CDR1 is MNHEY and CDR2 is SMNVEV (reference sequence). V lost 8 bases to trimming and J lost 1 base, with 13 bases between them. CDR3 sequence reads: CASHSFGGTDTQYF. The CDR3 nucleotides are TGTGCCAGCCACTCTTTCGGGGGCACAGATACGCAGTATTTT.

The J gene is TRBJ2-5, the V gene TRBV21-1; the table's D call TRBD2 went unverified against the DNA. TRBV21-1 is designated a pseudogene. This CDR3 spans 12 amino acids. The chain's CDR3 is CASSKRWETQYF. As DNA, the CDR3 is TGTGCCAGCAGCAAGCGATGGGAGACCCAGTACTTC.

The chain has TRBV15 and TRBJ1-1, with no clear D. Germline CDR1 reads LNHNV; CDR2 reads YYDKDF (reference sequence). Trimming left V 3 bases short and J 0 bases short, with 8 bases between. This CDR3 contains 14 residues. As DNA, the CDR3 is TGTGCCACCAGCAGGGAGGGTTTGAACACTGAAGCTTTCTTT. Its protein is CATSREGLNTEAFF.

V gene TRBV25-1 combines with J gene TRBJ1-2; maybe TRBD1 (5 bases). V shed 3 bases and J shed 7 bases, with 15 bases lying between them. Germline lookup yields CDR1 MGHDK and CDR2 SYGVNS. The CDR3 is 14 amino acids. The CDR3 loop is CASSETAVYGGYTF. CDR3 DNA sequence: TGTGCCAGCAGTGAGACAGCCGTATATGGTGGCTACACCTTC.

The chain uses TRBV30 and TRBJ2-3; 8 bases are shared with TRBD1. After removal of 8 bases from V and 1 base from J, the junction contained 5 bases not matched to a gene. The CDR3 has 13 amino acids. CDR1 and CDR2 (germline): GTSNPN, SVGIG (reference sequence). The CDR3 is CAAMTGGTDTQYF. The CDR3 bases are TGTGCCGCGATGACAGGGGGCACAGATACGCAGTATTTT.

This clone was observed a few times. The chain has TRBV19 and TRBJ2-2, with 8 bases fitting TRBD1. Germline lookup yields CDR1 LNHDA and CDR2 SQIVND (reference sequence). Trimming removed 9 bases from V and 1 base from J; junction bases left unmatched: 13. CDR3 length: 17 amino acids. The DNA of the CDR3 is TGTGCCAGCACCAAACGGACAGGGTTTGGGAACACCGGGGAGCTGTTTTTT. Residues: CASTKRTGFGNTGELFF.

This clone was detected a few times. The V gene is TRBV9, the J gene TRBJ2-3; 8 bases are a match to TRBD2. Germline assignment: CDR1 SGDLS and CDR2 YYNGEE. The trim removed 7 bases at V and 1 base at J, leaving 11 bases unmatched. The CDR3 extends over 16 amino acids. CDR3 protein: CASQYQRAGGTDTQYF. The CDR3 nucleotides are TGTGCCAGCCAATACCAACGAGCGGGGGGCACAGATACGCAGTATTTT.